The TCR beta chain under discussion was sequenced for a study of shared clonotypes between healthy human individuals. General study results and limits: Memory subsets generally showed lower estimated richness than naive subsets.

The CDR3 runs to 11 residues. The germline gives CDR1 LGHNT, CDR2 FRNRAP. Trimming shortened V by 3 bases and J by 4 bases, and 3 bases separated the two germline ends. The data were produced by immunoSEQ multiplex PCR, yet TCRdb's version contains in-frame clones alone and is incomplete. The sample lists 1 million to 1.2 million clones; around 77% were seen once. Regarding this clone: Its antigen is not identified.

The sample taken for sequencing was memory CD4+ T cells from PBMCs. Subset defined: CD45RA-negative fraction. The chain recombines TRBV12-5 with TRBJ2-5; no reliable D call. The receptor was isolated from a man between 18 and 35 years old in good health. Some clones in this sample may be carry-over from other donors' samples. CDR3: CASGFGETQYF. The DNA for the CDR3 is TGTGCTAGTGGTTTTGGAGAGACCCAGTACTTC.